A selection of T cell receptor beta chains follows, all from one sample in a study of blood T cell repertoires in COVID-19. TCRdb's table, derived via immunoSEQ multiplex PCR, lists solely in-frame clones and lacks some. Among about 61,000 clones listed, about 90% were seen once. Sequenced: peripheral blood. Receptor source: a human donor in a cohort sampled during active COVID-19. Both conserved end residues are part of each CDR3. The order of the fields is D gene, clone size, J gene, V gene, CDR3 protein, CDR3 DNA. A D gene is named only where the DNA matches it firmly. The size entry is marked missing in some rows and otherwise reads once, few, many or a size class.

D: NA
size: NA
J: TRBJ2-2
V: TRBV19
CDR3: CASTRRATGELFF
DNA: TGTGCCAGTACTCGGAGGGCGACCGGGGAGCTGTTTTTT

D: TRBD2
size: NA
J: TRBJ2-7
V: TRBV27
CDR3: CASSGAGGYEQYF
DNA: TGTGCCAGCAGCGGAGCGGGAGGGTACGAGCAGTACTTC

D: NA
size: NA
J: TRBJ1-2
V: TRBV10-3
CDR3: CATRQGSYGYTF
DNA: TGTGCCACCCGCCAGGGGTCATATGGCTACACCTTC

D: TRBD1
size: NA
J: TRBJ1-4
V: TRBV2
CDR3: CASSADRGRGKLFF
DNA: TGTGCCAGCAGTGCGGACAGGGGGCGAGGAAAACTGTTTTTT

D: TRBD1
size: NA
J: TRBJ1-3
V: TRBV28
CDR3: CASSPGQGVRNTIYF
DNA: TGTGCCAGCAGCCCGGGACAGGGGGTCAGAAACACCATATATTTT

D: TRBD1
size: NA
J: TRBJ2-1
V: TRBV4-3
CDR3: CASSQGQGVEQFF
DNA: TGCGCCAGCAGCCAAGGACAGGGAGTTGAGCAGTTCTTC

D: TRBD1
size: NA
J: TRBJ1-2
V: TRBV29-1
CDR3: CSARDRTNYGYTF
DNA: TGCAGCGCCCGGGACAGAACTAACTATGGCTACACCTTC

D: TRBD1
size: NA
J: TRBJ2-3
V: TRBV27
CDR3: CASSILQGATDTQYF
DNA: TGTGCCAGCAGCATTCTACAGGGGGCAACAGATACGCAGTATTTT

D: NA
size: once
J: TRBJ2-6
V: TRBV15
CDR3: CATSRDPRGSGANVLTF
DNA: TGTGCCACCAGCAGAGATCCACGAGGCTCTGGGGCCAACGTCCTGACTTTC

D: TRBD2
size: once
J: TRBJ2-1
V: TRBV4-1
CDR3: CASRSRGTSGDEQFF
DNA: TGCGCCAGCAGGTCCAGGGGGACTAGCGGCGATGAGCAGTTCTTC